This entry describes one T cell receptor beta chain. Its target is unknown. This sample was included in a study of cytomegalovirus exposure and HLA in healthy donors. Study-wide findings and caveats: Altogether, some 160 TCR beta chains were recorded as cytomegalovirus-associated.

Clones were sequenced by immunoSEQ multiplex PCR, and TCRdb holds only the in-frame ones, with some missing. The sample shows 130,000 or so clones, roughly nine tenths of them seen only once. Trimming took 4 bases from V and 3 from J; bases not matched to a gene: 4. Per the germline V gene, CDR1 is SGHRS and CDR2 is YFSETQ. The CDR3 is 15 amino acids. The donors belonged to the approximately 110-subject validation cohort, separate from the roughly 600-subject first cohort. The chain joins TRBV5-1 to TRBJ1-4, with 9 bases lining up with TRBD1. This clonotype originated in a woman between 18 and 29 years old in good health and CMV-seronegative. The sequenced sample was PBMCs. CDR3 region: CASSVQGAANEKLFF. CDR3 sequence (DNA): TGCGCCAGCAGCGTACAGGGGGCAGCTAATGAAAAACTGTTTTTT.